The 13 T cell receptor beta chains reported below all come from one sample, sequenced in a study of shared clonotypes between healthy human individuals. Clones were sequenced by immunoSEQ multiplex PCR, and TCRdb holds only the in-frame ones, with some missing. The sample lists fewer than 800,000 clones; roughly 94% were seen once. Naive CD8 populations comprised CD45RO-negative cells positively selected for CCR7, excluding terminally differentiated effector memory CD45RA+ cells. The material sequenced was naive CD8+ T cells sorted from blood. Every receptor here comes from a young man in good health.

This clone was seen once. Other DNA sequences in the same sample also yield this CDR3. V and J are TRBV2 and TRBJ2-7, with D unresolved. Germline V CDR1 and CDR2: SNHLY, FYNNEI. V lost 6 bases, J lost 6 bases, and 6 bases lay in between. The CDR3 covers 10 residues. The CDR3 reads CASSVSEQYF. As DNA, the CDR3 is TGTGCCAGCAGCGTTAGCGAGCAGTACTTC. Filled out from reference TRBV2 and TRBJ2-7, the complete variable domain reads EPEVTQTPSHQVTQMGQEVILRCVPISNHLYFYWYRQILGQKVEFLVSFYNNEISEKSEIFDDQFSVERPDGSNFTLKIRSTKLEDSAMYFCASSVSEQYFGPGTRLTVT.

This clone appeared once. The chain has TRBV28 and TRBJ2-3; D possibly corresponds to TRBD1 (5 bases). Germline CDR1 reads MDHEN; CDR2 reads SYDVKM. The CDR3 length is 15 residues. Deletions cut 8 bases from V and 5 bases from J, with 20 bases between. The chain's CDR3 is CASETPQGLGDTQYF. The CDR3 DNA reads TGTGCCAGCGAAACCCCGCAGGGCCTGGGAGATACGCAGTATTTT.

The rearrangement uses TRBV30 and TRBJ1-2; D is ambiguous. V was clipped by 6 bases and J by 5 bases, with 7 bases between them. Germline assignment: CDR1 GTSNPN and CDR2 SVGIG (reference sequence). The CDR3 runs 10 residues. The CDR3 region has the DNA TGTGCCTGTTGGGGATATGGCTACACCTTC. Protein: CACWGYGYTF.

Remarks on this clone: This sample also contains other DNA sequences that code for the same CDR3. This chain uses TRBV7-9 with TRBJ1-1; D uncertain. There are 12 residues in the CDR3. The V gene's germline CDR1 is SEHNR and CDR2 FQNEAQ (reference sequence). V lost 1 base and J 7 bases, leaving 7 bases between the germline ends. The chain's CDR3 is CASSLGGGEAFF. The CDR3 nucleotides are TGTGCCAGCAGCTTAGGAGGAGGTGAAGCTTTCTTT.

The CDR3 protein is CASTPGGDWGYTF. The CDR3 DNA reads as TGTGCCAGTACCCCCGGGGGGGACTGGGGCTACACCTTC. The V call is TRBV19, the J call TRBJ1-2; D is perhaps TRBD1 (5 bases). The CDR3 is 13 residues long. The V and J ends lost 7 bases and 8 bases respectively, with 17 bases between them. CDR1 is LNHDA and CDR2 is SQIVND in the germline V gene (reference sequence). The full variable domain, completed using reference TRBV19 and TRBJ1-2, is DGGITQSPKYLFRKEGQNVTLSCEQNLNHDAMYWYRQDPGQGLRLIYYSQIVNDFQKGDIAEGYSVSREKKESFPLTVTSAQKNPTAFYLCASTPGGDWGYTFGSGTRLTVV.

J is TRBJ1-2 and V is TRBV9, with 8 bases matching TRBD1. The CDR3 contains 17 residues. Trimming took 3 bases from V and 5 from J; bases not matched to a gene: 15. In germline, CDR1 is SGDLS, CDR2 YYNGEE. The CDR3: CASSGRDRSPGTYGYTF. The CDR3 coding sequence is TGTGCCAGCAGCGGCCGGGACAGGTCTCCCGGGACTTATGGCTACACCTTC.

The chain has TRBV13 and TRBJ1-1; 8 bases map to TRBD1. Per germline, CDR1 PRHDT and CDR2 FYEKMQ (reference sequence). Trimming removed 2 bases from V and 11 bases from J; junction bases left unmatched: 10. The CDR3 covers 14 residues. CDR3 bases: TGTGCCAGCAGCTTAACGGCAGGGGGCGTTGAGGCTTTCTTT. Protein: CASSLTAGGVEAFF.

The V and J genes are TRBV11-2 and TRBJ2-2; D gene ambiguous. The CDR3 contains 14 residues. Trimming removed 1 base at V and 7 bases at J, with 10 bases between. Germline CDR1 SGHAT, CDR2 FQNNGV. DNA of the CDR3: TGTGCCAGCAGCTTAGCCCCGAGTTTCGGGGAGCTGTTTTTT. This translates into CASSLAPSFGELFF.

The chain couples TRBV28 to TRBJ2-5; no definite D call. Germline V gives CDR1 MDHEN, CDR2 SYDVKM. V shed 7 bases and J shed 4 bases, with 10 bases lying between them. The CDR3 extends over 12 amino acids. The CDR3 region has the DNA TGTGCCAGCAACCACGGTGGAGAGACCCAGTACTTC. It is translated as CASNHGGETQYF.

The V gene is TRBV7-9, the J gene TRBJ2-5, with D perhaps assigned TRBD1 or TRBD2 (7 bases each). Deletions cut 5 bases from V and 3 bases from J, with 16 bases between. The CDR3 runs to 15 residues. Germline loops: CDR1 SEHNR, CDR2 FQNEAQ (reference sequence). The DNA of the CDR3 is TGTGCCAGCAGCCACAGGGAGGGGGCGAAAGAGACCCAGTACTTC. Translating it yields CASSHREGAKETQYF.

CDR3 bases: TGTGCCAGCAGCCAATCCGGGACAGGAACGGAGGACACCATATATTTT. Translated: CASSQSGTGTEDTIYF. V is TRBV14 and J is TRBJ1-3; 8 nucleotides match TRBD1. Germline-derived CDR1 and CDR2 are SGHDN and FVKESK. The CDR3 is 16 amino acids. The junction had 11 bases not matched to a gene; V was cut back by 2 bases and J by 8 bases.

The gene calls are TRBV7-8 and TRBJ2-1; 10 bases map to TRBD2. The CDR3 runs to 16 residues. CDR1 is SGHVS, CDR2 FQNEAQ, per germline. The J segment lost 7 bases and the V segment lost 5 bases, leaving 11 bases of the junction unmatched. The CDR3 coding sequence is TGTGCCAGCAGCACCGGAGCGGGAGGGTCTTTAAATGAGCAGTTCTTC. Protein sequence: CASSTGAGGSLNEQFF.

This clone was detected only once. This chain links TRBV19 with TRBJ2-7, with a weak D call TRBD1 (6 bases). Trimming shortened V by 3 bases and J by 3 bases, and 9 bases separated the two germline ends. Germline CDR1 and CDR2: LNHDA and SQIVND (reference sequence). CDR3 length: 13 residues. The DNA for the CDR3 is TGTGCCAGTAGTATTCCAGGGGACTACGAGCAGTACTTC. Translation gives CASSIPGDYEQYF.